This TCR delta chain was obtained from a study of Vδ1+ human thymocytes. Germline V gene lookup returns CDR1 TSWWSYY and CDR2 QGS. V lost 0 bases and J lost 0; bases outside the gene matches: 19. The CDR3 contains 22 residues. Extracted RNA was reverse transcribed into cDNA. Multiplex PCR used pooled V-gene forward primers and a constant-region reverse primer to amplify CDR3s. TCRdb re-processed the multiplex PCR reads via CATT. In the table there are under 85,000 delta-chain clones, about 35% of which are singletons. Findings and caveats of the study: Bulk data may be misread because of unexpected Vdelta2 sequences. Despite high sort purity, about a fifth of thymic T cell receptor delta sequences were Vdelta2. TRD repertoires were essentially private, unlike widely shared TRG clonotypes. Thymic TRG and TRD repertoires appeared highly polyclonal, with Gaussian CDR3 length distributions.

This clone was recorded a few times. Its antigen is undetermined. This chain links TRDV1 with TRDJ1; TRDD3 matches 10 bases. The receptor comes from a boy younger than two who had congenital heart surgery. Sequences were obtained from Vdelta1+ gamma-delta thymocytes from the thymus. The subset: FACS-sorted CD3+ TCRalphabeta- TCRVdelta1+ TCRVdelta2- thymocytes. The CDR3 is CALGELTFFAGGYALYTDKLIF. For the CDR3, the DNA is TGTGCTCTTGGGGAACTGACCTTTTTTGCGGGGGGATACGCTCTATACACCGATAAACTCATCTTT.